Following are 13 T cell receptor beta chains from one sample sequenced in a study of T cell responses to AZD1222 COVID-19 vaccine. Method: immunoSEQ multiplex PCR; TCRdb's copy keeps in-frame clones and lacks some. This table has about 100,000 clones, approximately 90% appearing once. Here the sequenced sample was peripheral blood, taken 28 days after the second AZD1222 dose. The receptors shown here come from an adult who received the AZD1222 COVID-19 vaccine.

CDR3 in amino acids: CASSLDSGLAGGPSDTQYF. The CDR3 region has the DNA TGTGCCAGCAGCTTAGACTCGGGACTAGCGGGAGGGCCTTCAGATACGCAGTATTTT. The gene calls are TRBV7-2 and TRBJ2-3, with 16 bases matching TRBD2. The CDR3 runs 19 residues. Germline V CDR1 and CDR2: SGHTA, FQGNSA. V dropped 1 base and J dropped 4; count of bases not matched to a gene: 8.

The V gene is TRBV5-4, the J gene TRBJ1-2, with 8 bases matching TRBD1. V lost 5 bases and J lost 6; bases outside the gene matches: 3. Looked up from germline, CDR1 is SGHNT and CDR2 is YYREEE (reference sequence). The length of the CDR3 is 12 residues. The CDR3 is CASSQGADGYTF. CDR3 bases: TGTGCCAGCAGTCAGGGGGCGGATGGCTACACCTTC.

The CDR3 protein is CASSLDSNEQFF. The CDR3 bases are TGTGCCAGCAGCTTAGACTCGAATGAGCAGTTCTTC. The rearrangement joins TRBV11-2 to TRBJ2-1, with D hard to call. Trimming left V 0 bases short and J 7 bases short, with 4 bases between. The CDR3 runs 12 residues. Germline V lookup: CDR1 SGHAT, CDR2 FQNNGV.

The chain carries TRBV30 and TRBJ1-1; D is undetermined. V shed 3 bases and J shed 7 bases, with 9 bases lying between them. Germline loops: CDR1 GTSNPN, CDR2 SVGIG (reference sequence). This CDR3 region has 11 residues. The CDR3 DNA sequence: TGTGCCTGGAGGGCCACTGATGAAGCTTTCTTT. The encoded protein is CAWRATDEAFF.

The chain is built from TRBV7-2 and TRBJ2-7, with TRBD2 identical over 9 bases. J lost 3 bases, V lost 5 bases, and 5 bases had no gene match. CDR3 size: 14 residues. Looked up from germline, CDR1 is SGHTA and CDR2 is FQGNSA. This chain's CDR3 is CASSTGTSLYEQYF. The CDR3 nucleotides are TGTGCCAGCAGCACCGGGACTAGCCTCTACGAGCAGTACTTC.

The gene calls are TRBV15 and TRBJ1-6, with no clear D. Germline CDR1 and CDR2: LNHNV and YYDKDF (reference sequence). The CDR3 length is 11 residues. V was cut by 6 bases and J by 9 bases, with 6 bases left in between. The CDR3 spells CATSVSSPLHF. Written as DNA, the CDR3 is TGTGCCACCAGTGTGAGTTCACCCCTCCACTTT.

This chain connects TRBV18 to TRBJ1-5, with no clear D. CDR3 length: 12 residues. CDR1 and CDR2 (germline): KGHSH, LQKENI. Trimming cost V 6 bases and J 3 bases, with 6 bases left between them. The DNA for the CDR3 is TGTGCCAGCTCCCCCCCCAATCAGCCCCAGCATTTT. Translating gives CASSPPNQPQHF.

The genes are TRBV30 and TRBJ2-2; 7 bases match TRBD2. Germline V gene sequence: CDR1 GTSNPN, CDR2 SVGIG (reference sequence). The CDR3 loop spans 14 amino acids. V lost 8 bases to trimming and J lost 4 bases; unmatched junction nucleotides: 10. The chain's CDR3 is CALRGGSGTGELFF. The CDR3, as DNA: TGTGCCCTTAGGGGAGGGTCGGGCACCGGGGAGCTGTTTTTT.

V gene TRBV27 combines with J gene TRBJ2-7, with D possibly matching TRBD2 (5 bases). CDR1 is MNHEY, CDR2 SMNVEV, per germline (reference sequence). Trimming pared 3 bases from V and 2 bases from J, leaving 11 bases between. The CDR3 is 14 amino acids. In nucleotides, the CDR3 is TGTGCCAGCAGTTTGGACGGAGGCACCTACGAGCAGTACTTC. Translating gives CASSLDGGTYEQYF.

There are a few counts of this clone. The rearrangement links TRBV18 to TRBJ2-2; no definite D call. This CDR3 has 12 residues. Trimming removed 5 bases from V and 3 bases from J, with 4 bases in between. Germline CDR1 reads KGHSH; CDR2 reads LQKENI. CDR3 nucleotide sequence: TGTGCCAGCTCAAGTGACACCGGGGAGCTGTTTTTT. Protein: CASSSDTGELFF.

The J gene is TRBJ1-2, the V gene TRBV3-1 (or the pseudogene TRBV3-2); D is undetermined. The CDR3 totals 12 residues. V lost 0 bases and J lost 11, with 10 bases in between. The germline CDR1 and CDR2 sequences are LGHDT and YNNKEL (reference sequence). The CDR3 sequence is CASSQDGAAYTF. As DNA, the CDR3 is TGTGCCAGCAGCCAAGATGGAGCAGCTTACACCTTC.

The chain combines TRBV27 with TRBJ2-1, with D possibly matching TRBD2 (5 bases). This CDR3 has 17 residues. The germline V gene encodes CDR1 MNHEY and CDR2 SMNVEV (reference sequence). Between the trimmed V and J ends, which lost 5 bases and 1 base, there was a span of 18 bases. CDR3 in DNA: TGTGCCAGCAGTCCCCCCTTTTCCCGGGATTCCTACAATGAGCAGTTCTTC. It is translated as CASSPPFSRDSYNEQFF.

The CDR3 DNA follows: TGTGCCAGCAGCCAATCGGGGGCAACTAATGAAAAACTGTTTTTT. Protein product: CASSQSGATNEKLFF. The J gene is TRBJ1-4, the V gene TRBV16, with D perhaps matching TRBD1 (5 bases). The CDR3 loop spans 15 amino acids. Germline V gene data show CDR1 as KGHSY and CDR2 as FQNENV. The germline V and J ends were trimmed by 0 bases and 0 bases, with 5 bases remaining between them. Filled out from reference TRBV16 and TRBJ1-4, the complete variable domain reads GEEVAQTPKHLVRGEGQKAKLYCAPIKGHSYVFWYQQVLKNEFKFLISFQNENVFDETGMPKERFSAKCLPNSPCSLEIQATKLEDSAVYFCASSQSGATNEKLFFGSGTQLSVL.